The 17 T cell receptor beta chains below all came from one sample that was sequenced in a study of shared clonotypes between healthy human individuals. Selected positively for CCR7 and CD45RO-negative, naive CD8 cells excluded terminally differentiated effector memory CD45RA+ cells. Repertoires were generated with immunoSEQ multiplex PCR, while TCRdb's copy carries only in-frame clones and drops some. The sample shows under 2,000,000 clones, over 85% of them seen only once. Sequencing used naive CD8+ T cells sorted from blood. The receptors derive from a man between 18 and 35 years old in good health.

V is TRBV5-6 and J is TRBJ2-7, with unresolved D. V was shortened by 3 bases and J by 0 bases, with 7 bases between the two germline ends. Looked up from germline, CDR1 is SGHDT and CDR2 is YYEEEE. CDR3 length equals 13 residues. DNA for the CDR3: TGTGCCAGCAGCTGGGCCCACTCCTACGAGCAGTACTTC. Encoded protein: CASSWAHSYEQYF.

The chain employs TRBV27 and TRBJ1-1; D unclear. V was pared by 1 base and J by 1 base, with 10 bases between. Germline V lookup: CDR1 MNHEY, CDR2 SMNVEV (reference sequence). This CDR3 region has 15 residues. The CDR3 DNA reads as TGTGCCAGCAGTTTATGGGGAACCCCGAACACTGAAGCTTTCTTT. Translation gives CASSLWGTPNTEAFF.

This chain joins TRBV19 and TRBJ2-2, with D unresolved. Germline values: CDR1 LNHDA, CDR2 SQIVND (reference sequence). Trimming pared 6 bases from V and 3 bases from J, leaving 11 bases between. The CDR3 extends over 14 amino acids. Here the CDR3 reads CASRPRRYTGELFF. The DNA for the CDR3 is TGTGCCAGTAGGCCCAGGAGATACACCGGGGAGCTGTTTTTT.

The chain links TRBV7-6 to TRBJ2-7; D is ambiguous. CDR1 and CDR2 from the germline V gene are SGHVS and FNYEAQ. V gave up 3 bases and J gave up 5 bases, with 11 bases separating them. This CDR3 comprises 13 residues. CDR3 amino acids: CASSLVPGDEQYF. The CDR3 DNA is TGTGCCAGCAGCTTGGTTCCTGGGGACGAGCAGTACTTC.

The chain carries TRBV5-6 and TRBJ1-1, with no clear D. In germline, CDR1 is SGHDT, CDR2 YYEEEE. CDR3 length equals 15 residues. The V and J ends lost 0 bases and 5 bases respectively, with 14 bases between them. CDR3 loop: CASSLASGFLTEAFF. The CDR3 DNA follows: TGTGCCAGCAGCTTGGCTTCGGGGTTCTTGACTGAAGCTTTCTTT.

CDR3: CASSLDQSGGLYEQFF. In nucleotides, the CDR3 is TGTGCCAGCAGCTTAGATCAGAGCGGGGGTCTCTATGAGCAGTTCTTC. The J gene is TRBJ2-1, the V gene TRBV11-2; 8 bases agree with TRBD2. After removal of 0 bases from V and 8 bases from J, the junction contained 9 bases not matched to a gene. This CDR3 region has 16 residues. Germline assignment: CDR1 SGHAT and CDR2 FQNNGV. The whole variable domain, filled in from reference TRBV11-2 and TRBJ2-1, reads EAGVAQSPRYKIIEKRQSVAFWCNPISGHATLYWYQQILGQGPKLLIQFQNNGVVDDSQLPKDRFSAERLKGVDSTLKIQPAKLEDSAVYLCASSLDQSGGLYEQFFGPGTRLTVL.

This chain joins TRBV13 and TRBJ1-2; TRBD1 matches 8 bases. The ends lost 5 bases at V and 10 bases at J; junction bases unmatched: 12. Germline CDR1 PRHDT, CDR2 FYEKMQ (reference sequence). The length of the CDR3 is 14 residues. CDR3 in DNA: TGTGCCAGCAGCACGAACATGGACAGGGTACCCTACACCTTC. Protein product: CASSTNMDRVPYTF. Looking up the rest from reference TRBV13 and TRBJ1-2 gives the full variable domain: AAGVIQSPRHLIKEKRETATLKCYPIPRHDTVYWYQQGPGQDPQFLISFYEKMQSDKGSIPDRFSAQQFSDYHSELNMSSLELGDSALYFCASSTNMDRVPYTFGSGTRLTVV.

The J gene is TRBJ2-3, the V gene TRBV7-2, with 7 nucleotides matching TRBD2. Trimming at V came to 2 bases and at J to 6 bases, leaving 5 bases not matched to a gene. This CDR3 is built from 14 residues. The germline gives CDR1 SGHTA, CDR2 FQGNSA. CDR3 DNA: TGTGCCAGCAGCTTATTGCGGGAGCATGATACGCAGTATTTT. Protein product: CASSLLREHDTQYF.

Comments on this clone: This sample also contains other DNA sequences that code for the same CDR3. DNA of the CDR3: TGTGCCAGCTCACCAGCGGGGGGGTCCTACGAGCAGTACTTC. Amino acids: CASSPAGGSYEQYF. The chain employs TRBV18 and TRBJ2-7; TRBD2 matches at 9 bases. Germline loops: CDR1 KGHSH, CDR2 LQKENI. The CDR3 length is 14 residues. The ends lost 2 bases at V and 1 base at J; junction bases unmatched: 0.

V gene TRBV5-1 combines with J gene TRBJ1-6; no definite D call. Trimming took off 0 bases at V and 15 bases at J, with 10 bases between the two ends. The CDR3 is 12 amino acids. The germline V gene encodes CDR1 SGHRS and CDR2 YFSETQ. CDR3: CASSLVSPLLHF. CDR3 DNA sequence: TGCGCCAGCAGCTTGGTGTCCCCGCTCCTCCACTTT. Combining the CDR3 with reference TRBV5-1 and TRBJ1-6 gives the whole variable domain KAGVTQTPRYLIKTRGQQVTLSCSPISGHRSVSWYQQTPGQGLQFLFEYFSETQRNKGNFPGRFSGRQFSNSRSEMNVSTLELGDSALYLCASSLVSPLLHFGNGTRLTVT.

In DNA form, the CDR3 reads TGTGCCAGCAGCTTTGGAGAAACGGGCGGAACCGGGGAGCTGTTTTTT. Translating gives CASSFGETGGTGELFF. The rearrangement joins TRBV5-4 to TRBJ2-2; no firm D call. CDR3 length equals 16 residues. Germline V gene lookup returns CDR1 SGHNT and CDR2 YYREEE (reference sequence). Trimming removed 2 bases from V and 5 bases from J, with 16 bases in between.

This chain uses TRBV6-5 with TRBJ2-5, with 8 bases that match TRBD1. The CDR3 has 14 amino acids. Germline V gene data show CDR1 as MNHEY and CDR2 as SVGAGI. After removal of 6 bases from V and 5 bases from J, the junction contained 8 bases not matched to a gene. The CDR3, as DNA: TGTGCCAGCAGCGCCGGACAGGGATCGGAGACCCAGTACTTC. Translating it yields CASSAGQGSETQYF.

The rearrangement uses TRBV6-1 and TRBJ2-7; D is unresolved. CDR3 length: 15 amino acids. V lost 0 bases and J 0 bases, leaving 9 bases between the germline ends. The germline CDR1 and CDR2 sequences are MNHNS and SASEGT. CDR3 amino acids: CASSEAFHPSYEQYF. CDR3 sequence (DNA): TGTGCCAGCAGTGAAGCTTTCCACCCCTCCTACGAGCAGTACTTC.

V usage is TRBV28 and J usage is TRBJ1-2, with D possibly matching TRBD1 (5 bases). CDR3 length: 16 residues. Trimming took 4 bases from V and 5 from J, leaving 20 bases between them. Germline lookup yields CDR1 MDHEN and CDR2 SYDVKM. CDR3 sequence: CASSSPSGGSAYGYTF. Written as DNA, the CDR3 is TGTGCCAGCAGTTCCCCGTCGGGGGGGAGCGCTTATGGCTACACCTTC.

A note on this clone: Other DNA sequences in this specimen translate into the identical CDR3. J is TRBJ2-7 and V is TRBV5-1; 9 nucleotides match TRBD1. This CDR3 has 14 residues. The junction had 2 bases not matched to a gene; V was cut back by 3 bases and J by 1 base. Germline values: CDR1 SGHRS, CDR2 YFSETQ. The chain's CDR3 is CASSWGQGSYEQYF. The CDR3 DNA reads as TGCGCCAGCAGCTGGGGACAGGGTTCCTACGAGCAGTACTTC.

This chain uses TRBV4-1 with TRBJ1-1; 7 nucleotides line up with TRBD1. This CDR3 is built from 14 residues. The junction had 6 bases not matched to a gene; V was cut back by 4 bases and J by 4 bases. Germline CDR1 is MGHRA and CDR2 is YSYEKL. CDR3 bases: TGCGCCAGCAGCCGAGACAGGGTCGTCACTGAAGCTTTCTTT. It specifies CASSRDRVVTEAFF.

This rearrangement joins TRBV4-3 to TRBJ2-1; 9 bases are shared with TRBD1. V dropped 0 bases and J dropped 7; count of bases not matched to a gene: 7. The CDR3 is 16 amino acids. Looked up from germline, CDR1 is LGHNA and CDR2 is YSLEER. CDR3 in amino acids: CASSQDDRGRGNEQFF. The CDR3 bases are TGCGCCAGCAGCCAAGATGACAGGGGGAGGGGGAATGAGCAGTTCTTC.